One sample yielded the 30 T cell receptor beta chains listed below, sequenced in a study of cytomegalovirus exposure and HLA in healthy donors. With 60 Vbeta and 13 Jbeta primers, the PCR was carried out. Sequencing was performed with immunoSEQ multiplex PCR; in TCRdb, only in-frame clones are kept and a portion is missing. The sample lists about 150,000 clones, roughly 77% occurring once. Sequenced sample: PBMCs. The receptors were gathered from a man under 40 in good health and CMV-seropositive.

The J gene is TRBJ2-7, the V gene TRBV11-2, with a weak D call TRBD2 (6 bases). Germline loops: CDR1 SGHAT, CDR2 FQNNGV. The CDR3 length is 15 residues. V lost 5 bases, J lost 3 bases, and 17 bases lay in between. CDR3 nucleotides: TGTGCCAGCAGCGCAGGGACTCTCCGGGGCTACGAGCAGTACTTC. Protein product: CASSAGTLRGYEQYF.

This chain links TRBV7-9 with TRBJ1-5; D perhaps matches TRBD1 (6 bases). Germline assignment: CDR1 SEHNR and CDR2 FQNEAQ (reference sequence). This CDR3 is built from 16 residues. Trimming removed 1 base from V and 0 bases from J, with 10 bases in between. CDR3 sequence (DNA): TGTGCCAGCAGCTTAGTGGAGACAGGTAGCAATCAGCCCCAGCATTTT. Its translation: CASSLVETGSNQPQHF.

The rearrangement uses TRBV18 and TRBJ1-3; 9 positions match TRBD1. The CDR3 extends over 18 amino acids. Germline CDR1 is KGHSH and CDR2 is LQKENI. The V gene end was trimmed by 4 bases and the J gene end by 3 bases; junction bases not matched to a gene: 13. CDR3 bases: TGTGCCAGCTCACTTACCGGGACAGGGTTGGAAAATGGAAACACCATATATTTT. It codes for CASSLTGTGLENGNTIYF. The variable domain in full, completed from reference TRBV18 and TRBJ1-3, reads NAGVMQNPRHLVRRRGQEARLRCSPMKGHSHVYWYRQLPEEGLKFMVYLQKENIIDESGMPKERFSAEFPKEGPSILRIQQVVRGDSAAYFCASSLTGTGLENGNTIYFGEGSWLTVV.

V gene TRBV7-8 combines with J gene TRBJ2-7; a possible D gene is TRBD2 (6 bases). CDR1 SGHVS and CDR2 FQNEAQ come from the germline V gene. The germline V and J ends were trimmed by 3 bases and 3 bases, with 24 bases remaining between them. The CDR3 has 18 amino acids. The CDR3, as DNA: TGTGCCAGCAGCTTTCAGGTCTACGCTTCTAGCGTTTACTACGAGCAGTACTTC. Its protein is CASSFQVYASSVYYEQYF.

V and J are TRBV10-3 and TRBJ2-1; a possible D gene is TRBD2 (5 bases). This CDR3 has 12 residues. CDR1 ENHRY and CDR2 SYGVKD come from the germline V gene. The V end lost 3 bases, the J end lost 9 bases, and 9 bases lay between the germline ends. CDR3 DNA sequence: TGTGCCATCAGTGACGACCGGGGTGAGCAGTTCTTC. Protein: CAISDDRGEQFF.

This clone has only a few counts. This rearrangement joins TRBV9 to TRBJ1-6; 7 nucleotides match TRBD1. Germline assignment: CDR1 SGDLS and CDR2 YYNGEE. The CDR3 is made up of 15 amino acids. V dropped 3 bases and J dropped 9; count of bases not matched to a gene: 9. The CDR3 nucleotides read TGTGCCAGCAGCGGCGACCGGGACAGTGTTTCACCCCTCCACTTT. Translating gives CASSGDRDSVSPLHF.

In its sample, this clone was seen a few times. The CDR3 here is CASSFSGERTQYF. Here the CDR3 DNA reads TGTGCCAGCAGCTTTTCAGGGGAAAGAACGCAGTATTTT. The chain is built from TRBV7-3 and TRBJ2-3; possibly TRBD1 for D (6 bases). The ends were cut back, 3 bases at V and 9 bases at J, with 13 bases in the middle. The germline V gene has CDR1 SGHTA and CDR2 FQGTGA. The CDR3 runs 13 residues. The whole variable domain, remainder taken from reference TRBV7-3 and TRBJ2-3, is GAGVSQTPSNKVTEKGKYVELRCDPISGHTALYWYRQSLGQGPEFLIYFQGTGAADDSGLPNDRFFAVRPEGSVSTLKIQRTERGDSAVYLCASSFSGERTQYFGPGTRLTVL.

The rearrangement links TRBV6-5 to TRBJ1-4; D uncertain. The CDR3 has 15 residues. CDR1 and CDR2 from the germline V gene are MNHEY and SVGAGI. The V end was cut by 2 bases, the J end by 7 bases, with 14 bases between. The CDR3 DNA reads as TGTGCCAGCAGTTACGCCGCCGGGGAGGGTGAAAAACTGTTTTTT. Amino acid sequence: CASSYAAGEGEKLFF.

This clone was detected only a few times. The V and J genes are TRBV7-6 and TRBJ2-5; D may be TRBD2 (5 bases). V lost 5 bases and J lost 3, with 22 bases in between. Germline values: CDR1 SGHVS, CDR2 FNYEAQ. The CDR3 is 17 residues long. As DNA, the CDR3 is TGTGCCAGCAGCGAGACCATTGCGAGGGTGGGGAAAGAGACCCAGTACTTC. It yields the protein CASSETIARVGKETQYF.

This sequence joins TRBV19 and TRBJ1-2; D uncertain. The V and J ends lost 8 bases and 3 bases respectively, with 7 bases between them. From germline, CDR1 is LNHDA and CDR2 SQIVND (reference sequence). The length of the CDR3 is 11 residues. The CDR3 nucleotides are TGTGCCAGTCAGCGGCACTATGGCTACACCTTC. This gives the protein CASQRHYGYTF.

There are a few counts of this clone. V and J are TRBV2 and TRBJ1-1; unclear D gene. The CDR3 contains 12 residues. From germline, CDR1 is SNHLY and CDR2 FYNNEI. V was cut by 8 bases and J by 6 bases, with 13 bases left in between. CDR3 DNA: TGTGCCAGCGGAGCAAGGGAGGCTGAAGCTTTCTTT. This translates into CASGAREAEAFF.

The J gene is TRBJ2-1, the V gene TRBV5-1, with D possibly TRBD2 on 7 matching bases. Germline lookup yields CDR1 SGHRS and CDR2 YFSETQ. V was trimmed by 3 bases and J by 6 bases, leaving 13 bases between them. This CDR3 region has 14 residues. Written as DNA, the CDR3 is TGCGCCAGCAGCTGGAGGGAGGGGGGCAATGAGCAGTTCTTC. This gives the protein CASSWREGGNEQFF.

This clone was counted only a few times. The CDR3 DNA reads TGTGCCAGCAGCGCCGGGACAGCCAGCAATCAGCCCCAGCATTTT. Protein product: CASSAGTASNQPQHF. The chain links TRBV7-9 to TRBJ1-5; the match to TRBD1 covers 7 bases. Germline V CDR1 and CDR2: SEHNR, FQNEAQ (reference sequence). With V trimmed by 5 bases and J by 1 base, 5 bases remained unmatched. The CDR3 has 15 amino acids.

V gene TRBV10-3 combines with J gene TRBJ2-5; possibly TRBD2 for D (7 bases). Trimming pared 4 bases from V and 5 bases from J, leaving 14 bases between. Germline CDR1 and CDR2: ENHRY and SYGVKD. The CDR3 loop spans 14 amino acids. CDR3 residues: CAISVGGRGETQYF. The CDR3 DNA is TGTGCCATCAGTGTGGGGGGGCGAGGGGAGACCCAGTACTTC.

The chain couples TRBV7-2 to TRBJ2-1; TRBD2 aligns across 10 bases. Germline V gives CDR1 SGHTA, CDR2 FQGNSA. Germline trimming cut 4 bases from V and 8 bases from J; bases unmatched to any gene: 11. This CDR3 is built from 16 residues. The CDR3 here is CASSWATSGTRDEQFF. Here the CDR3 DNA reads TGTGCCAGCAGCTGGGCCACTAGCGGGACCCGTGATGAGCAGTTCTTC.

J is TRBJ1-3 and V is TRBV5-6; 8 bases line up with TRBD1. The CDR3 spans 15 residues. The germline V gene has CDR1 SGHDT and CDR2 YYEEEE. V shed 1 base and J 4 bases; nucleotides not matched to a gene: 4. The CDR3 sequence is CASSLWTGIGNTIYF. CDR3 coding DNA: TGTGCCAGCAGCTTGTGGACAGGGATAGGAAACACCATATATTTT.

The chain couples TRBV7-2 to TRBJ2-1; D is unresolved. V dropped 5 bases and J dropped 6 bases, with 14 bases sitting between them. The CDR3 loop spans 14 amino acids. CDR1 SGHTA and CDR2 FQGNSA come from the germline V gene. CDR3 in amino acids: CASSPEVSGNEQFF. The CDR3 coding sequence is TGTGCCAGCAGCCCCGAGGTTTCGGGCAATGAGCAGTTCTTC.

The V gene is TRBV5-4, the J gene TRBJ1-2; a possible D gene is TRBD1 (5 bases). This CDR3 is built from 16 residues. Germline V lookup: CDR1 SGHNT, CDR2 YYREEE (reference sequence). V was clipped by 0 bases and J by 9 bases, with 21 bases between them. The DNA for the CDR3 is TGTGCCAGCAGCTTGGCGACAGAGCAACGAAGTAGTCGCTACACCTTC. This codes for CASSLATEQRSSRYTF. Supplemented by reference TRBV5-4 and TRBJ1-2, the full variable domain reads ETGVTQSPTHLIKTRGQQVTLRCSSQSGHNTVSWYQQALGQGPQFIFQYYREEENGRGNFPPRFSGLQFPNYSSELNVNALELDDSALYLCASSLATEQRSSRYTFGSGTRLTVV.

The chain links TRBV25-1 to TRBJ2-7; no firm D call. The CDR3 totals 14 residues. V gave up 1 base and J gave up 0 bases, with 7 bases separating them. CDR1 and CDR2 from the germline V gene are MGHDK and SYGVNS. CDR3 coding DNA: TGTGCCAGCAGTGAATTTTACGGCTCCTACGAGCAGTACTTC. Protein sequence: CASSEFYGSYEQYF.

The rearrangement links TRBV10-3 to TRBJ1-1; tentatively, D is TRBD1 (5 bases). The CDR3 loop spans 16 amino acids. CDR1 is ENHRY, CDR2 SYGVKD, per germline. The V end was cut by 7 bases, the J end by 1 base, with 19 bases between. CDR3 DNA: TGTGCCATCAACACGGGGGAGAGCCCCCAGAACACTGAAGCTTTCTTT. Its protein is CAINTGESPQNTEAFF.

This chain connects TRBV14 to TRBJ1-1; no clear D gene. This CDR3 contains 14 residues. The germline CDR1 and CDR2 sequences are SGHDN and FVKESK. V gave up 1 base and J gave up 4 bases, with 10 bases separating them. Written as DNA, the CDR3 is TGTGCCAGCAGCCAAGGGGTGAGGATCACTGAAGCTTTCTTT. This translates into CASSQGVRITEAFF.

This clone was counted between two and nine times. V is TRBV9 and J is TRBJ1-1; D unclear. The CDR3 has 17 amino acids. V lost 0 bases to trimming and J lost 7 bases, with 22 bases between them. The V gene's germline CDR1 is SGDLS and CDR2 YYNGEE. CDR3 amino acids: CASSVGLGARDDVEAFF. The CDR3 DNA reads as TGTGCCAGCAGCGTAGGTCTCGGAGCCCGGGATGATGTTGAAGCTTTCTTT.

The chain employs TRBV7-2 and TRBJ1-5; 10 bases align to TRBD1. From germline, CDR1 is SGHTA and CDR2 FQGNSA. This CDR3 comprises 15 residues. V lost 4 bases, J lost 6 bases, and 6 bases stayed unmatched. DNA for the CDR3: TGTGCCAGCAGCTCCCCCGGGACAGGGGTTCAGCCCCAGCATTTT. Protein sequence: CASSSPGTGVQPQHF.

This clone has more than one count but fewer than ten. V and J are TRBV6-5 and TRBJ2-7, with TRBD1 matching 8 bases. This CDR3 has 13 amino acids. CDR1 MNHEY and CDR2 SVGAGI come from the germline V gene. Germline trimming cut 6 bases from V and 2 bases from J; bases unmatched to any gene: 3. This CDR3 is CASSLTGAYEQYF. As DNA, the CDR3 is TGTGCCAGCAGCCTGACAGGGGCCTACGAGCAGTACTTC.

V and J are TRBV5-4 and TRBJ2-2; 9 nucleotides align to TRBD1. Germline CDR1 and CDR2: SGHNT and YYREEE (reference sequence). This CDR3 spans 15 amino acids. The junction had 3 bases not matched to a gene; V was cut back by 3 bases and J by 3 bases. The CDR3 spells CASSSWTGDTGELFF. The DNA of the CDR3 is TGTGCCAGCAGCTCGTGGACAGGGGACACCGGGGAGCTGTTTTTT.

The chain employs TRBV28 and TRBJ1-2, with D possibly matching TRBD1 (6 bases). Germline CDR1 and CDR2: MDHEN and SYDVKM. The CDR3 extends over 14 amino acids. Trimming shortened V by 4 bases and J by 4 bases, and 13 bases separated the two germline ends. As DNA, the CDR3 is TGTGCCAGCAGTTGGGCCGGGGGGGCCTATGGCTACACCTTC. Protein: CASSWAGGAYGYTF.

The chain employs TRBV6-5 and TRBJ1-3; D is perhaps TRBD1 (5 bases). CDR1 and CDR2 from the germline V gene are MNHEY and SVGAGI. Trimming stripped 0 bases from V and 3 bases from J, with 9 bases between. This CDR3 region has 15 residues. The CDR3 reads CASSYSGRVGNTIYF. DNA for the CDR3: TGTGCCAGCAGTTACTCGGGCAGGGTTGGAAACACCATATATTTT.

The chain has TRBV7-8 and TRBJ1-6; 8 nucleotides agree with TRBD1. V dropped 5 bases and J dropped 7; count of bases not matched to a gene: 7. The V gene's germline CDR1 is SGHVS and CDR2 FQNEAQ. This CDR3 spans 15 amino acids. The CDR3 DNA follows: TGTGCCAGCAGCACCGGGACAGGCCAAAATTCACCCCTCCACTTT. As protein: CASSTGTGQNSPLHF.

The chain links TRBV19 to TRBJ2-3; D remains unclear. The germline V gene encodes CDR1 LNHDA and CDR2 SQIVND (reference sequence). This CDR3 region has 16 residues. V was cut by 5 bases and J by 1 base, with 16 bases left in between. The CDR3 coding sequence is TGTGCCAGTAGTGCCATTGAGGAGTTGGGCACAGATACGCAGTATTTT. Amino acid sequence: CASSAIEELGTDTQYF.

V is TRBV6-5 and J is TRBJ1-1, with D maybe TRBD1 (6 bases). The CDR3 has 14 residues. CDR1 MNHEY and CDR2 SVGAGI come from the germline V gene. V was trimmed by 6 bases and J by 4 bases, leaving 15 bases between them. The CDR3 loop is CASSLGQSSTEAFF. The CDR3 bases are TGTGCCAGCAGCCTCGGACAGTCATCCACTGAAGCTTTCTTT.